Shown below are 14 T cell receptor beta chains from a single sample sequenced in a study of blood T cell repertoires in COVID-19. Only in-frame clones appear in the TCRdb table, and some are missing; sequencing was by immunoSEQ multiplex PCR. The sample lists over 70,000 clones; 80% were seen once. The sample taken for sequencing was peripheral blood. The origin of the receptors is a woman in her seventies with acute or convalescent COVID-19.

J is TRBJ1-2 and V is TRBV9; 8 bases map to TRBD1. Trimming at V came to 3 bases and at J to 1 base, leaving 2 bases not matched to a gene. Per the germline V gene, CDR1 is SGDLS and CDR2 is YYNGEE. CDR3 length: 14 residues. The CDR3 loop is CASSARGLNYGYTF. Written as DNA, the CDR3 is TGTGCCAGCAGCGCCAGGGGGCTTAACTATGGCTACACCTTC.

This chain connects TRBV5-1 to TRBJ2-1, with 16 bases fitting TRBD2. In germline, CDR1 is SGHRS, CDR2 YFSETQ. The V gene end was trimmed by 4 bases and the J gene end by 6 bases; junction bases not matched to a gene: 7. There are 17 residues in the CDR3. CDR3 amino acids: CASSPGLAGGWVNEQFF. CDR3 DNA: TGCGCCAGCAGCCCGGGACTAGCGGGAGGGTGGGTCAATGAGCAGTTCTTC.

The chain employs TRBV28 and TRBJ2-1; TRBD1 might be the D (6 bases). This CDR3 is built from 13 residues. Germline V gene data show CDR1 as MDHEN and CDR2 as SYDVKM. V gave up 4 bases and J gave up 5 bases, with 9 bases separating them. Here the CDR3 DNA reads TGTGCCAGCAGTTGGGGGCGGGACAATGAGCAGTTCTTC. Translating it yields CASSWGRDNEQFF. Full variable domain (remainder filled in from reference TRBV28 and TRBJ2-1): DVKVTQSSRYLVKRTGEKVFLECVQDMDHENMFWYRQDPGLGLRLIYFSYDVKMKEKGDIPEGYSVSREKKERFSLILESASTNQTSMYLCASSWGRDNEQFFGPGTRLTVL.

The CDR3 DNA reads as TGTGCCACCGGGAGGATTAATGAAAAACTGTTTTTT. Amino acids: CATGRINEKLFF. The rearrangement uses TRBV6-5 and TRBJ1-4; no definite D call. V was cut by 10 bases and J by 4 bases, with 10 bases left in between. Germline CDR1 reads MNHEY; CDR2 reads SVGAGI. The CDR3 sequence is 12 residues long.

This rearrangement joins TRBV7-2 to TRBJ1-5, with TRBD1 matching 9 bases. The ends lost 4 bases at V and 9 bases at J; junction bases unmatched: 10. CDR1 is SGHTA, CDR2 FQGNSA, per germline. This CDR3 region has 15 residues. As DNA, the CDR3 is TGTGCCAGCAGCTATTACCCACAGGGGGCCGGGCCCCAGCATTTT. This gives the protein CASSYYPQGAGPQHF.

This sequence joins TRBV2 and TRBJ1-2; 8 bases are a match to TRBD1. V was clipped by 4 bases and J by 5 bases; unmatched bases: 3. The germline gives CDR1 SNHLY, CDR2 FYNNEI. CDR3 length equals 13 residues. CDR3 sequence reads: CASSGQGRYGYTF. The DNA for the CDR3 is TGTGCCAGCAGTGGACAGGGGAGATATGGCTACACCTTC.

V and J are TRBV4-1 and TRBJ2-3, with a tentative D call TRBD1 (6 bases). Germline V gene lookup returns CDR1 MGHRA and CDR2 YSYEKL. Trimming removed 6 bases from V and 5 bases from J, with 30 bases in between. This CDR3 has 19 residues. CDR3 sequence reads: CASSLKTRGISEVGDTQYF. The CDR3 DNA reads TGCGCCAGCAGTCTCAAAACAAGGGGGATCTCGGAAGTCGGAGATACGCAGTATTTT.

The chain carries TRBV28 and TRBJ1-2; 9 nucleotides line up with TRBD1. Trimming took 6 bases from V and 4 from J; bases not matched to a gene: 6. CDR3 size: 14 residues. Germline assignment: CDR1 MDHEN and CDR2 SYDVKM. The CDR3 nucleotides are TGTGCCAGCAGCTGGGGACAGGGTGGCTATGGCTACACCTTC. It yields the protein CASSWGQGGYGYTF.

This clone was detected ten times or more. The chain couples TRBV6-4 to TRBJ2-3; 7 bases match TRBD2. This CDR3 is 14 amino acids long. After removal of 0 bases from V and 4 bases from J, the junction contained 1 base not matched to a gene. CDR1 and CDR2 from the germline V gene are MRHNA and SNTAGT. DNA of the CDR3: TGTGCCAGCAGTGACTCGGGAGGGCCAGATACGCAGTATTTT. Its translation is CASSDSGGPDTQYF.

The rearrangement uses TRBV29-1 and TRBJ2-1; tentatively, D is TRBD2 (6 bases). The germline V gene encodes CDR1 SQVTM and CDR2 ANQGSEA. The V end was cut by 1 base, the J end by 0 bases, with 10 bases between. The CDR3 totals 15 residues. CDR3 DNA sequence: TGCAGCGTTGAAGGTCGGGGGAGCTCCTACAATGAGCAGTTCTTC. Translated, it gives CSVEGRGSSYNEQFF.

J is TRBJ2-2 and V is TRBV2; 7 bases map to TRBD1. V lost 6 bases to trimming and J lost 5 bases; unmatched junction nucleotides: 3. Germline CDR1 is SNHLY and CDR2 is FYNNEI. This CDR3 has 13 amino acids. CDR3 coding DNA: TGTGCCAGCAGCCTGACAGGGACCGGGGAGCTGTTTTTT. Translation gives CASSLTGTGELFF.

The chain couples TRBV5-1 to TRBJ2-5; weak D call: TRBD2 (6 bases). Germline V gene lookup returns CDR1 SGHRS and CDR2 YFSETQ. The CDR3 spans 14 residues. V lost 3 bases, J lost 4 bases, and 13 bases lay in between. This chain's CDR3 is CASSSGDLAETQYF. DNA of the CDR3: TGCGCCAGCAGCTCGGGGGACTTGGCAGAGACCCAGTACTTC. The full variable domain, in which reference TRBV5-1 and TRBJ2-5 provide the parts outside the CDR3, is KAGVTQTPRYLIKTRGQQVTLSCSPISGHRSVSWYQQTPGQGLQFLFEYFSETQRNKGNFPGRFSGRQFSNSRSEMNVSTLELGDSALYLCASSSGDLAETQYFGPGTRLLVL.

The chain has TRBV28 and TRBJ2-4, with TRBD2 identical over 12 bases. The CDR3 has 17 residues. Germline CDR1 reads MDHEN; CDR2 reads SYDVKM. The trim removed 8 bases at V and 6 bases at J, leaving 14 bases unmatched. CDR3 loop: CASLGLAGHEGGNIQYF. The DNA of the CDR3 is TGTGCCAGCTTGGGACTAGCGGGTCACGAAGGGGGAAACATTCAGTACTTC. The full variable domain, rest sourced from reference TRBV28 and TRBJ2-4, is DVKVTQSSRYLVKRTGEKVFLECVQDMDHENMFWYRQDPGLGLRLIYFSYDVKMKEKGDIPEGYSVSREKKERFSLILESASTNQTSMYLCASLGLAGHEGGNIQYFGAGTRLSVL.

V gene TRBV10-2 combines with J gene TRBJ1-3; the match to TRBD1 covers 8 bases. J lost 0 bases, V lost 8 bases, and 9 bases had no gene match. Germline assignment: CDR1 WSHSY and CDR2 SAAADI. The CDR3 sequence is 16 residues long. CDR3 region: CASAGVGTGSGNTIYF. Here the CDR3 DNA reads TGCGCCAGCGCGGGGGTGGGGACAGGCTCTGGAAACACCATATATTTT.